The source of this T cell receptor beta chain is a study of blood T cell repertoires in COVID-19. Study details: The samples span acute and convalescent COVID-19 from the United States, Italy and Spain. In each case, the material was cDNA or gDNA derived from T cells, B-cell-depleted T cells, or PBMCs.

The Seattle patients, enrolled during active infection, were followed longitudinally. Germline V CDR1 and CDR2: SGHKS, YYEKEE (reference sequence). This CDR3 has 15 amino acids. Between the trimmed V and J ends, which lost 1 base and 0 bases, there was a span of 11 bases. Assay: immunoSEQ multiplex PCR; the TCRdb copy retains only in-frame clones and omits some. This table has 250,000 to 350,000 clones, roughly 80% appearing once. The TCR was taken from a human donor with COVID-19, enrolled during active disease. The donor label of this sample is uncertain. Material for sequencing was peripheral blood. The chain couples TRBV5-5 to TRBJ2-7; D is possibly TRBD1 (5 bases). This CDR3 reads CASSLSGQSSYEQYF. The CDR3 DNA reads TGTGCCAGCAGCTTGTCAGGGCAGAGCTCCTACGAGCAGTACTTC.